A selection of T cell receptor beta chains follows, all from one sample in a study of blood T cell repertoires in COVID-19. The data were produced by immunoSEQ multiplex PCR, yet TCRdb's version contains in-frame clones alone and is incomplete. The table shows approximately 150,000 clones, with about 84% occurring only once. Sequencing input: peripheral blood. The receptors here all came from a woman between 45 and 65 years old with acute or convalescent COVID-19. Each CDR3 is given with its conserved first and last residue. Fields, in order: CDR3 length, V gene, clone size, J gene, D gene, CDR3 DNA, CDR3 protein. A D gene is named only where the DNA matches it firmly. The listing skips clone size in some rows; elsewhere it reads once, few, many or a size class.

>16|TRBV9|few|TRBJ2-5|.
TGTGCCAGCAGCGTCCGGGACTCGTGGAGCCAAGAGACCCAGTACTTC
CASSVRDSWSQETQYF
>14|TRBV7-2|.|TRBJ1-2|.
TGTGCCAGCAGCTTAGGACTAGGTGGCTATGGCTACACCTTC
CASSLGLGGYGYTF
>15|TRBV6-5|once|TRBJ2-3|TRBD2
TGTGCCAGCAGTTACGGCGGGGGGGCCGGAGATACGCAGTATTTT
CASSYGGGAGDTQYF
>15|TRBV14|.|TRBJ2-1|TRBD2
TGTGCCAGCAGCCAAGCAGCGGGGGGGTATAGTGAGCAGTTCTTC
CASSQAAGGYSEQFF
>14|TRBV27|.|TRBJ1-1|.
TGTGCCAGCAGTTCATGGACAGTAAACACTGAAGCTTTCTTT
CASSSWTVNTEAFF
>15|TRBV28|.|TRBJ2-2|TRBD1
TGTGCCAGCAACACAGTGGGACAGAGCACCGGGGAGCTGTTTTTT
CASNTVGQSTGELFF
>14|TRBV6-1|.|TRBJ1-4|.
TGTGCCAGCAGTGAGTCCTTGACTGGAGAAAAACTGTTTTTT
CASSESLTGEKLFF
>14|TRBV6-5|.|TRBJ2-3|.
TGTGCCAGCCGGGGATTGGGGGCCACAGATACGCAGTATTTT
CASRGLGATDTQYF
>14|TRBV5-1|once|TRBJ1-2|TRBD1
TGCGCCAGCAGGGACAGGGGAGTCCTTCATGGCTACACCTTC
CASRDRGVLHGYTF
>15|TRBV7-2|.|TRBJ2-7|.
TGTGCCAGCAGCTTAGCTAGAGGGCCGGAGAACGAGCAGTACTTC
CASSLARGPENEQYF
>16|TRBV28|.|TRBJ1-6|.
TGTGCCAGCAGCACAACAGGGCGTACCTATAATTCACCCCTCCACTTT
CASSTTGRTYNSPLHF
>18|TRBV7-2|.|TRBJ2-5|.
TGTGCCAGCAGCTTTGGTGGGGGCGGGTCCGGTCTAGGAGAGACCCAGTACTTC
CASSFGGGGSGLGETQYF
>18|TRBV7-2|.|TRBJ1-4|.
TGTGCCAGCAACAACCCGGGGGGGTTCTTTTTGAGTAATGAAAAACTGTTTTTT
CASNNPGGFFLSNEKLFF
>15|TRBV6-2/TRBV6-3|.|TRBJ2-3|.
TGTGCCAGCAGTTACCTCGGGGATCCCACAGATACGCAGTATTTT
CASSYLGDPTDTQYF
>13|TRBV9|.|TRBJ2-7|.
TGTGCCAGCAGCCCGACCCAGGACTCAGAGCAGTACTTC
CASSPTQDSEQYF
>19|TRBV9|.|TRBJ2-2|TRBD1
TGTGCCAGCAGCGTAGGGGTCCGGGACAGGGCGCAACTAGCCGGGGAGCTGTTTTTT
CASSVGVRDRAQLAGELFF
>13|TRBV7-9|.|TRBJ1-1|TRBD1
TGTGCCAGCAGCCCGACAGGGGGCACTGAAGCTTTCTTT
CASSPTGGTEAFF
>17|TRBV4-3|.|TRBJ2-6|.
TGCGCCAGCAGCCAAGGCTTGAGACACTCTGGGGCCAACGTCCTGACTTTC
CASSQGLRHSGANVLTF
>14|TRBV6-5|few|TRBJ1-4|.
TGTGCCAGCATCAAGACGGGAACTAATGAAAAACTGTTTTTT
CASIKTGTNEKLFF
>14|TRBV20-1|.|TRBJ2-3|.
TGCAGTGCTAGTGATGGGGGAGGCCCAGATACGCAGTATTTT
CSASDGGGPDTQYF
>16|TRBV30|.|TRBJ2-7|TRBD1
TGTGCCTGGAGTGCCTGTTTCCAGGGGGCAGATTACGAGCAGTACTTC
CAWSACFQGADYEQYF
>16|TRBV2|.|TRBJ2-3|.
TGTGCCAGCAGTCGTTCCGCGGGGCTCATCACAGATACGCAGTATTTT
CASSRSAGLITDTQYF
>15|TRBV3-1/TRBV3-2|.|TRBJ1-6|.
TGTGCCAGCAGCCAAGGAACTAACCCTCTTCCACCCCTCCACTTT
CASSQGTNPLPPLHF
>14|TRBV2|.|TRBJ1-4|TRBD1
TGTGCCAGCAGTGGAGGGACAGGGAATGAAAAACTGTTTTTT
CASSGGTGNEKLFF
>11|TRBV20-1|.|TRBJ1-2|.
TGCAGTGTCTCCCAGGCCTATGGCTACACCTTC
CSVSQAYGYTF
>17|TRBV4-3|.|TRBJ1-1|.
TGCGCCAGCAGCCAAGATTCTGGGCAGGGCGTCAACACTGAAGCTTTCTTT
CASSQDSGQGVNTEAFF
>14|TRBV7-3|.|TRBJ2-7|TRBD2
TGTGCCAGCAGCTTATCGTCTAGCGGCTACGAGCAGTACTTC
CASSLSSSGYEQYF
>14|TRBV7-2|.|TRBJ1-2|.
TGTGCCAGCAGCCAAGAGGGCAGGGGAAGTGGCTACACCTTC
CASSQEGRGSGYTF
>15|TRBV11-2|.|TRBJ2-7|TRBD2
TGTGCCAGCAGCTTAGATCGCGGGGGGGCAGAGGAGCAGTACTTC
CASSLDRGGAEEQYF
>11|TRBV20-1|.|TRBJ1-2|TRBD1
TGCAGTGCCAGGGGGGACTATGGCTACACCTTC
CSARGDYGYTF
>13|TRBV19|few|TRBJ1-2|.
TGTGCCAGTAGACCAAATCAGGGGTATGGCTACACCTTC
CASRPNQGYGYTF
>19|TRBV5-5|.|TRBJ2-7|.
TGTGCCAGCAGCCCGAAACTCGCCTGGACAATGGGTGCAGCCTACGAGCAGTACTTC
CASSPKLAWTMGAAYEQYF
>12|TRBV7-2|few|TRBJ1-2|.
TGTGCCAGCAGCCCACAGGGCTATGGCTACACCTTC
CASSPQGYGYTF
>12|TRBV2|.|TRBJ1-6|.
TGTGCCAGCAGTGAAATCGCAGGGAACCTCCACTTT
CASSEIAGNLHF